Reported below is one TCR beta chain. The same CDR3 is also encoded by other DNA sequences in this sample. These data originate in a study of shared clonotypes between healthy human individuals. Profiled with immunoSEQ multiplex PCR; TCRdb holds only in-frame clones, not every one. The table records around 1,100,000 clones, roughly 80% of them present only once. The trim removed 2 bases at V and 5 bases at J, leaving 3 bases unmatched. Germline V gene data show CDR1 as SEHNR and CDR2 as FQNEAQ (reference sequence). The CDR3 is 14 amino acids. The sequence came from a young man in good health. Some clones in this sample may be carry-over from other donors' samples. This rearrangement joins TRBV7-9 to TRBJ1-2, with TRBD1 matching 9 bases. Sequenced input: memory CD4+ T cells from PBMCs. Subset here: CD45RA-negative fraction. DNA of the CDR3: TGTGCCAGCAGCTTACCGGGACAGGGATATGGCTACACCTTC. Residues: CASSLPGQGYGYTF.